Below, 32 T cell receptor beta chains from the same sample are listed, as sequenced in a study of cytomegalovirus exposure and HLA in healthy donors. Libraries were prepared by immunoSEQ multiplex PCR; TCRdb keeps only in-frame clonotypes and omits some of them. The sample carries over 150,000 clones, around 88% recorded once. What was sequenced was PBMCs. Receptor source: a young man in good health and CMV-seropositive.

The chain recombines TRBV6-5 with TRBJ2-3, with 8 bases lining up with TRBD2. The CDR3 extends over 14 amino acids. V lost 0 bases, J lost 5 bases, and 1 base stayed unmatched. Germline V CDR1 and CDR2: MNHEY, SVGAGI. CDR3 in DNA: TGTGCCAGCAGTTACTCTAGCGGGGTAGATACGCAGTATTTT. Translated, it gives CASSYSSGVDTQYF.

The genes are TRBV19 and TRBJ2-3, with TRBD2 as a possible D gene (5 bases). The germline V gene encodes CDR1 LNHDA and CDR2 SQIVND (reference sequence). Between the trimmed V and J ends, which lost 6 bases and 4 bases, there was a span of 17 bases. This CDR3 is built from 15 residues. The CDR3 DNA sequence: TGTGCCAGTAGGGGTGGGCGGGTGATCTCAGATACGCAGTATTTT. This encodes CASRGGRVISDTQYF.

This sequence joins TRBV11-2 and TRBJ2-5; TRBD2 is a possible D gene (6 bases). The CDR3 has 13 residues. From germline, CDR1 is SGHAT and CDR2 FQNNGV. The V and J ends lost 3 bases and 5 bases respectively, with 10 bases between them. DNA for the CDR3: TGTGCCAGCAGCTTTGGGGGGAAGGAGACCCAGTACTTC. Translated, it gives CASSFGGKETQYF.

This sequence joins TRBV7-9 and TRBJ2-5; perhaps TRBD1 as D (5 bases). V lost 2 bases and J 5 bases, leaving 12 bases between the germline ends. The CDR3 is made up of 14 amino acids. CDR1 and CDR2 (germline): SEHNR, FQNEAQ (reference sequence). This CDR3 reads CASSLKGVKETQYF. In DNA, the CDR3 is TGTGCCAGCAGCTTAAAAGGGGTTAAGGAGACCCAGTACTTC.

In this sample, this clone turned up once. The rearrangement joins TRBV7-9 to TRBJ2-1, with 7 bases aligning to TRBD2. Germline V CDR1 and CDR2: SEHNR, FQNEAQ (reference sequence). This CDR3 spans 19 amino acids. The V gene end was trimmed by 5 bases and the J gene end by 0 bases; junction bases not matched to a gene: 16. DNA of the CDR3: TGTGCCAGCAGCGAACCCCCTCGCGGGGGAGCCCTCTCCTACAATGAGCAGTTCTTC. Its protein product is CASSEPPRGGALSYNEQFF.

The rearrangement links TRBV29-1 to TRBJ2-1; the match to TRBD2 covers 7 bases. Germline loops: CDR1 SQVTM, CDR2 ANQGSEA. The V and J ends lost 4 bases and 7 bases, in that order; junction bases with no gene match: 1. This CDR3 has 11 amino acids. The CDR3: CSVALANEQFF. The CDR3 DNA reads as TGCAGCGTTGCACTAGCGAATGAGCAGTTCTTC.

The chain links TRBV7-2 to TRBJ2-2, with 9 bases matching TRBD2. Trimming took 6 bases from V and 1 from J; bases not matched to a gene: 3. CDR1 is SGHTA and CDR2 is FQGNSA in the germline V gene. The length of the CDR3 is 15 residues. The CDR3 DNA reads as TGTGCCAGCAGGGGGCGGGAGGGGAACACCGGGGAGCTGTTTTTT. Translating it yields CASRGREGNTGELFF.

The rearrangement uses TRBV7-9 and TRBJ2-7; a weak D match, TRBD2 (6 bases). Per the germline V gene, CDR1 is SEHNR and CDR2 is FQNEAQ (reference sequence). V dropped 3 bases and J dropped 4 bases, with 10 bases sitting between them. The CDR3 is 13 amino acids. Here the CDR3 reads CASSFGGRYEQYF. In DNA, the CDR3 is TGTGCCAGCAGCTTTGGAGGGAGATACGAGCAGTACTTC.

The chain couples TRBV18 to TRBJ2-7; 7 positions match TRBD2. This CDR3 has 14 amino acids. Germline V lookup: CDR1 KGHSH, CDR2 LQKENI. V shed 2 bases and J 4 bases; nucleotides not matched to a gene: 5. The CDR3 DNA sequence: TGTGCCAGCTCACCAGTGGGAGGGCGATACGAGCAGTACTTC. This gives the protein CASSPVGGRYEQYF. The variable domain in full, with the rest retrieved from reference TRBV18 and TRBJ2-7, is NAGVMQNPRHLVRRRGQEARLRCSPMKGHSHVYWYRQLPEEGLKFMVYLQKENIIDESGMPKERFSAEFPKEGPSILRIQQVVRGDSAAYFCASSPVGGRYEQYFGPGTRLTVT.

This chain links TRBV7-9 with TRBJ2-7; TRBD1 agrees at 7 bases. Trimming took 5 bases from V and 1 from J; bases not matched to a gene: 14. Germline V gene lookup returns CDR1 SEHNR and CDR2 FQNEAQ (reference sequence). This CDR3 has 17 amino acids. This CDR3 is CASSRPPGQSLSYEQYF. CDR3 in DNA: TGTGCCAGCAGCCGACCACCGGGACAGAGCTTGTCCTACGAGCAGTACTTC.

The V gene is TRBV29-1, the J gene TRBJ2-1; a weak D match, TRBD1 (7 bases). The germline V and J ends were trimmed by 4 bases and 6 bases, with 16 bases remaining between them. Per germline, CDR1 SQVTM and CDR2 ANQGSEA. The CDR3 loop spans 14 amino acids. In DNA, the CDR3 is TGCAGCGTTGGAGGGTCAGGGGGAGGCAATGAGCAGTTCTTC. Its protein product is CSVGGSGGGNEQFF.

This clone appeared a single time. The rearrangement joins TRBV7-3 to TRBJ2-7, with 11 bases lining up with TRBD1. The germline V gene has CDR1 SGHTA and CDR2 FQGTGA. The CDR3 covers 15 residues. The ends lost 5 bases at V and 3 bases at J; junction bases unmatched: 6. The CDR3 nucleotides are TGTGCCAGCAGCCCTTCTGGGACAGGGGGCTACGAGCAGTACTTC. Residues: CASSPSGTGGYEQYF.

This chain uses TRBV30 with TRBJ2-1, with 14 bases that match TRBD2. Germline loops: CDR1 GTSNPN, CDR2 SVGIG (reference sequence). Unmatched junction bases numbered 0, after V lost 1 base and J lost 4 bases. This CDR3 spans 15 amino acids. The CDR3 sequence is CAWSGTSGRYNEQFF. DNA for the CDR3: TGTGCCTGGAGTGGGACTAGCGGGAGGTACAATGAGCAGTTCTTC.

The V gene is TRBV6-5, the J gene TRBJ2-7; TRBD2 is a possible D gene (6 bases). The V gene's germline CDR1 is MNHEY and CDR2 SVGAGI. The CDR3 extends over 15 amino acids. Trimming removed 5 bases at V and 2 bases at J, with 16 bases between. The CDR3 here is CASSPAGTPPYEQYF. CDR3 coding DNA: TGTGCCAGCAGTCCGGCCGGGACTCCTCCCTACGAGCAGTACTTC.

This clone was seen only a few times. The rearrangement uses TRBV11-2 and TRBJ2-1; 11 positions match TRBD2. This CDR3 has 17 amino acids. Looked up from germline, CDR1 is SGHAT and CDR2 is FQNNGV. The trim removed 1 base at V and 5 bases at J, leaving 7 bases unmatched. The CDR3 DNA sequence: TGTGCCAGCAGCTTAGCAGGGACTAGCGGAATTAACAATGAGCAGTTCTTC. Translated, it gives CASSLAGTSGINNEQFF.

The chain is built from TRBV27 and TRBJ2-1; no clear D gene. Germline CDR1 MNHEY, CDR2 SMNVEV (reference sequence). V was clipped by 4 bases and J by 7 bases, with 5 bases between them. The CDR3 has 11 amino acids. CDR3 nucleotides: TGTGCCAGCAGTTCGAGGAATGAGCAGTTCTTC. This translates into CASSSRNEQFF.

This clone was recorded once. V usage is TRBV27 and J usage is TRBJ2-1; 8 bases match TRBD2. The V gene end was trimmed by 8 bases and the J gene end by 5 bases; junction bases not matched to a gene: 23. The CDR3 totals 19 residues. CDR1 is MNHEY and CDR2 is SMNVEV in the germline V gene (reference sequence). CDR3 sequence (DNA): TGTGCCAGCCGGGGGGGGAAGGTCTCCGGGACTCAGGCCAACAATGAGCAGTTCTTC. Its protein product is CASRGGKVSGTQANNEQFF.

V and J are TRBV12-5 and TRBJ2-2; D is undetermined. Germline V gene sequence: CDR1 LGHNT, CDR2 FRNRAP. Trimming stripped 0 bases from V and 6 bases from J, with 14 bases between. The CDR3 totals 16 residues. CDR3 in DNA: TGTGCTAGTGGTTTGGTCCTCTCGGGTTTTCCCGGGGAGCTGTTTTTT. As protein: CASGLVLSGFPGELFF.

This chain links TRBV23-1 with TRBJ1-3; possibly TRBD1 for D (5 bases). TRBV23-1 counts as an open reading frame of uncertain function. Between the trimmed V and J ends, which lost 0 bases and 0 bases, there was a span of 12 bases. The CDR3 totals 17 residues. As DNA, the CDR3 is TGCGCCAGCAGTCAATCGGGCAGGGCTAACTCTGGAAACACCATATATTTT. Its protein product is CASSQSGRANSGNTIYF.

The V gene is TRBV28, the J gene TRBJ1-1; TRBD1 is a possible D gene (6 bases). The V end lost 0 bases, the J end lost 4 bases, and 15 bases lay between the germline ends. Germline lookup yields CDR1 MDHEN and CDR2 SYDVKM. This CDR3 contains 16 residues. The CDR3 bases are TGTGCCAGCAGTTTATGGGGGGCCACAGGGAGCACTGAAGCTTTCTTT. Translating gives CASSLWGATGSTEAFF.

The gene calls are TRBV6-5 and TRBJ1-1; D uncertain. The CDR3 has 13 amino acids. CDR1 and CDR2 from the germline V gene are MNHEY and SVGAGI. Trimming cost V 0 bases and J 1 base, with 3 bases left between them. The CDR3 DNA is TGTGCCAGCAGTTACTCGGCGAACACTGAAGCTTTCTTT. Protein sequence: CASSYSANTEAFF.

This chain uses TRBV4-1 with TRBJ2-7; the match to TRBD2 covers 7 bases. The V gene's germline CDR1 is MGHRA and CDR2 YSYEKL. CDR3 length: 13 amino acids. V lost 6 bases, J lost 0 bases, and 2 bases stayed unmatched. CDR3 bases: TGCGCCAGCAGACCTAGCGGCTCCTACGAGCAGTACTTC. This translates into CASRPSGSYEQYF.

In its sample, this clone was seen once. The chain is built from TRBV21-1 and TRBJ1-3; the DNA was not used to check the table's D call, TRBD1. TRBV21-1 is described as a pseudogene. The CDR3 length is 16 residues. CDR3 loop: CASSNGTGGSGNTIYF. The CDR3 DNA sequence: TGTGCCAGCAGCAACGGGACAGGAGGCTCTGGAAACACCATATATTTT.

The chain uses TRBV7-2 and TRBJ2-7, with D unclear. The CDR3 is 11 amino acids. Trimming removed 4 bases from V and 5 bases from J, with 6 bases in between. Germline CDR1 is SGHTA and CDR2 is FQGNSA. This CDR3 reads CASSSTHEQYF. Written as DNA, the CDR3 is TGTGCCAGCAGCTCGACACACGAGCAGTACTTC.

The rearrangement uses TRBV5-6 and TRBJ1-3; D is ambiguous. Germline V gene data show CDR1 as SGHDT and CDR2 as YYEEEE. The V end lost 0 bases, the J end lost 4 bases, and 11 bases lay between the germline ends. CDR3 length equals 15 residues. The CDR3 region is CASSLGSVSGNTIYF. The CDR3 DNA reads TGTGCCAGCAGCTTGGGGAGTGTCTCAGGAAACACCATATATTTT.

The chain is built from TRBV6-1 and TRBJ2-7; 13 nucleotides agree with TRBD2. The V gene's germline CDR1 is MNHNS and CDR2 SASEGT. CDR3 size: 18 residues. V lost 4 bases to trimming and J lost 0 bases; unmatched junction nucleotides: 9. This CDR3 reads CASSVPGLAGSSSYEQYF. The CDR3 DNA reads TGTGCCAGCAGTGTGCCGGGACTAGCGGGGTCGAGCTCCTACGAGCAGTACTTC.

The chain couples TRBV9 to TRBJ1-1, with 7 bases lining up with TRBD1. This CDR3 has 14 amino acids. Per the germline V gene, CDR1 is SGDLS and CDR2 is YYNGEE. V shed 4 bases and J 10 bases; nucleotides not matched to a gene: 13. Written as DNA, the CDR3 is TGTGCCAGCAGCTCCCGGGACAGCCGTTCGGGAGCTTTCTTT. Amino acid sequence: CASSSRDSRSGAFF.

The CDR3 reads CASSLLGGLGNQPQHF. CDR3 nucleotide sequence: TGTGCCAGCAGTCTCTTAGGGGGATTGGGCAATCAGCCCCAGCATTTT. The rearrangement uses TRBV28 and TRBJ1-5, with a weak D call TRBD1 (6 bases). The CDR3 consists of 16 residues. CDR1 and CDR2 from the germline V gene are MDHEN and SYDVKM. V lost 5 bases, J lost 2 bases, and 16 bases lay in between.

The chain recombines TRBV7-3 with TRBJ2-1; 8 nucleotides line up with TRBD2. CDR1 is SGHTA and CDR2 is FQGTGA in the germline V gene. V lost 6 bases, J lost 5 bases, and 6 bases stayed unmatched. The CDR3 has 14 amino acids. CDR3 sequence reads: CASSSGLANNEQFF. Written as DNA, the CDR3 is TGTGCCAGCAGTTCCGGACTAGCCAACAATGAGCAGTTCTTC.

The CDR3 bases are TGTGCCAGCCGCCTAGAGCGGGAGGGCCTGAGCTCCTACAATGAGCAGTTCTTC. Translated, it gives CASRLEREGLSSYNEQFF. The chain carries TRBV27 and TRBJ2-1, with 10 bases that match TRBD2. CDR1 and CDR2 from the germline V gene are MNHEY and SMNVEV (reference sequence). The CDR3 consists of 18 residues. The ends lost 8 bases at V and 0 bases at J; junction bases unmatched: 13.

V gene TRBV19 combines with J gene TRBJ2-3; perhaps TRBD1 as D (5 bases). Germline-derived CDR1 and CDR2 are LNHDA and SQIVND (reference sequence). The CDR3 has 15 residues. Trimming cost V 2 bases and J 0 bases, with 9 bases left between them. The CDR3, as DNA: TGTGCCAGTAGTATAATGGACACTAGCACAGATACGCAGTATTTT. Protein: CASSIMDTSTDTQYF. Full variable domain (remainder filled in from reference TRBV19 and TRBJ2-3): DGGITQSPKYLFRKEGQNVTLSCEQNLNHDAMYWYRQDPGQGLRLIYYSQIVNDFQKGDIAEGYSVSREKKESFPLTVTSAQKNPTAFYLCASSIMDTSTDTQYFGPGTRLTVL.

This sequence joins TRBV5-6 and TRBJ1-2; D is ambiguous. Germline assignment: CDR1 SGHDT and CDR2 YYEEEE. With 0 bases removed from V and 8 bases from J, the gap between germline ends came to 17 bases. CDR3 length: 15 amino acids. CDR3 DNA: TGTGCCAGCAGCTTGGCGGGGAAGAGGTTGGGGGGCTACACCTTC. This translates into CASSLAGKRLGGYTF. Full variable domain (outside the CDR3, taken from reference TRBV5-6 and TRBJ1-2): DAGVTQSPTHLIKTRGQQVTLRCSPKSGHDTVSWYQQALGQGPQFIFQYYEEEERQRGNFPDRFSGHQFPNYSSELNVNALLLGDSALYLCASSLAGKRLGGYTFGSGTRLTVV.